The clone carrying this T cell receptor beta chain ranks as large. Its antigen is as yet unknown. TCRdb keeps only in-frame clones here, not all; method: immunoSEQ multiplex PCR. The table has around 75,000 clones, about 85% seen once. The CDR3 loop spans 12 amino acids. V was cut by 0 bases and J by 3 bases, with 6 bases left in between. Germline V gene lookup returns CDR1 GTSNPN and CDR2 SVGIG (reference sequence). These data belong to a study of cytomegalovirus exposure and HLA in healthy donors. A 120-subject validation cohort, separate from the approximately 610-subject first cohort, supplied the donors. Study-level results: The classifier reportedly diagnosed cytomegalovirus status with high specificity and sensitivity. TCR beta chains numbering some 160 were designated cytomegalovirus-associated.

This sequence was found in a man aged 25-45 years in good health and CMV-seronegative. The sequenced material came from PBMCs. This chain links TRBV30 with TRBJ2-7; the D gene is possibly TRBD1 (5 bases). The CDR3 sequence is CAWSVGDYEQYF. CDR3 nucleotides: TGTGCCTGGAGTGTAGGGGACTACGAGCAGTACTTC.